This is a list of T cell receptor beta chains from one sample in a study of OX40 agonist ivuxolimab in advanced cancers. Assay used: immunoSEQ multiplex PCR; TCRdb lists only in-frame clones, some missing. The table lists 67,000 or so clones, more than 80% of them singletons. This specimen was CD4+ or CD8+ T cells sorted from blood, taken in a trial of the OX40 agonist ivuxolimab. The receptors stem from an adult with an advanced solid tumor such as melanoma, head and neck, liver or kidney cancer. Each CDR3 is given with its conserved first and last residue. D genes are given only for firm matches. Clone size, where shown, is once, few, many, or a class for clones that have expanded.

j_gene: TRBJ1-6
abundance: few
v_gene: TRBV30
d_gene: TRBD1
CDR3nt: TGTGCCTGGTTGGGACAGGGTAATTCACCCCTCCACTTT
CDR3aa: CAWLGQGNSPLHF

j_gene: TRBJ1-2
abundance: NA
v_gene: TRBV5-5
d_gene: NA
CDR3nt: TGTGCCAGCAGCTTGGGGGATAAGGAACCCACCTTCTATGGCTACACCTTC
CDR3aa: CASSLGDKEPTFYGYTF

j_gene: TRBJ2-3
abundance: NA
v_gene: TRBV29-1
d_gene: TRBD1
CDR3nt: TGCAGCGTCAGAGTTACAGGGGGCACAGATACGCAGTATTTT
CDR3aa: CSVRVTGGTDTQYF

j_gene: TRBJ2-1
abundance: NA
v_gene: TRBV4-2
d_gene: NA
CDR3nt: TGTGCCAGCAGCCAAGATAAGGGCGGGCACAATGAGCAGTTCTTC
CDR3aa: CASSQDKGGHNEQFF

j_gene: TRBJ1-4
abundance: NA
v_gene: TRBV5-8
d_gene: TRBD1
CDR3nt: TGTGCCAGCAGCCCCGGGACAGGGCGTGCAACTAATGAAAAACTGTTTTTT
CDR3aa: CASSPGTGRATNEKLFF

j_gene: TRBJ2-6
abundance: NA
v_gene: TRBV18
d_gene: TRBD1
CDR3nt: TGTGCCAGCTCACCAAAGGGGACAGGGGGCGCGTCTGGGGCCAACGTCCTGACTTTC
CDR3aa: CASSPKGTGGASGANVLTF

j_gene: TRBJ1-5
abundance: NA
v_gene: TRBV4-1
d_gene: TRBD1
CDR3nt: TGCGCCAGCAGCCAAGGCTTGGCCGGGACAGGGGTCAATCAGCCCCAGCATTTT
CDR3aa: CASSQGLAGTGVNQPQHF

j_gene: TRBJ2-2
abundance: NA
v_gene: TRBV7-9
d_gene: TRBD2
CDR3nt: TGTGCCAGCAGCCCTCCTCCTGCACTAGCGGGGGGGGGCGGGGAGCTGTTTTTT
CDR3aa: CASSPPPALAGGGGELFF

j_gene: TRBJ1-2
abundance: NA
v_gene: TRBV5-1
d_gene: NA
CDR3nt: TGCGCCAGCGGGGCGGGGCAGGGTGCCTATGGCTACACCTTC
CDR3aa: CASGAGQGAYGYTF

j_gene: TRBJ1-1
abundance: NA
v_gene: TRBV7-9
d_gene: TRBD1
CDR3nt: TGTGCCAGCAGCTTAGCTGTGGGACAGGACCGCGCTTTCTTT
CDR3aa: CASSLAVGQDRAFF